Sequencing of this TCR beta chain was carried out in a study of spatial heterogeneity in lung cancer (dated by TCRdb to between 2018 and 2020). Some background on the complete study: Beta-chain transcripts were consistently detected in greater numbers than alpha-chain transcripts, which likely reflects a higher abundance of beta-chain transcripts. TCR repertoire features were related to nonsynonymous mutation counts determined by whole-exome sequencing of tumor tissue. Both alpha and beta chains were TCR-sequenced in samples taken at surgery, namely 220 tumor regions, around 61 matched nontumor lung samples and about 58 PBMC samples. In the raw uncorrected reads, each unique combination of TCR and UMI appeared more than ten times on average. TCR alpha and beta repertoires were quantitatively compared across multiple tumor regions, matched nontumor lung and blood in non-small cell lung cancer. A strong correlation was found between TCR transcript counts in tumor regions and a T cell transcriptional module score from matched bulk RNA-seq.

Many counts were recorded for this clonotype. Its antigen is unknown. Base qualities were left out, and no much larger clone turns up one base away. This beta chain appears as a stray read in a library generated for alpha chains; its size is not informative. Trimmed from V: 6 bases; trimmed from J: 7 bases; junction bases lacking a gene match: 7. For CDR1 and CDR2, the germline V gene lists ENHRY and SYGVKD. The CDR3 starts with the cysteine, ends with the phenylalanine, and has 15 residues. Here the CDR3 DNA is all that survives: 45 bases in frame from base 1. The time point label on this specimen signifies: sample taken at primary tumor resection. Donors were 72 patients with early-stage, untreated non-small cell lung cancer from the lung TRACERx cohort. Without any cell sorting, TCR sequencing was performed on whole RNA extracted either from tumor and nontumor lung tissue or from cryopreserved PBMC samples. A patient was chosen for TCR sequencing only when enough RNA was available from at least two tumor regions. Before selection, tumor and adjacent nontumor lung specimens were reviewed by a lung pathologist.

The library was made by 5' RACE. Reads for this sample came from a NextSeq 500. To allow correction of PCR and sequencing errors, the TCR library protocol tagged every TCR cDNA molecule with a unique molecular identifier. Regarding the original processing steps: TCR identification, UMI-based error correction and CDR3 extraction were performed with Decombinator tools. Expanded TCRs were defined as those above a frequency of 2 per 1,000, corresponding to the top 1% of the tumor frequency distribution. Expanded tumor TCRs were classed as regional if statistically deemed absent (corrected P<0.05) from at least one tumor region, otherwise ubiquitous. Renyi diversity was calculated using the R vegan package after each repertoire was subsampled 100 times to 5,000 TCRs. CDR3 similarity networks were built from amino acid triplet string-kernel similarity, connecting CDR3s with pairwise similarity above 0.82. The public reads were quality trimmed at Q25 with fastp and then assembled into clones with MiXCR by TCRdb, keeping productive beta chains. Entries that share a CDR3 protein sequence are merged under the most common genes and DNA. The V and J calls were determined by TCRdb, not by the authors. Present in this sample are thousands of distinct CDR3 sequences, more than 13% of which were seen just once. Of the sample, roughly an eighth is held by the ten largest clones.

The full study reports these points: A correlation was observed between the number of expanded intratumoral alpha and beta TCRs and the tumor nonsynonymous mutation count. Counts of ubiquitous and regional expanded TCRs correlated with counts of ubiquitous and regional nonsynonymous mutations, respectively. Additional single-cell paired TCR alpha and beta sequencing was considered necessary to confirm, at a functional level, the hypothesis that regional TCRs recognize regional mutations. Estimated TCR-seq coverage of tumor T cells was only roughly 7.3% for alpha chains and around 14% for beta chains.

This TCR was recovered from a male donor with early-stage non-small cell lung cancer. This receptor chain uses TRBV10-3 and TRBJ1-6; 9 bases in the junction line up with TRBD1. The material sequenced was lung tumor tissue, taken at surgery. The DNA reads as follows: TGTGCCATCAGAACCGGGACAGGGAGCAATTCACCCCTCCACTTT. Its protein is CAIRTGTGSNSPLHF.